Each of the 2 T cell receptor beta chains below was sequenced from the same sample in a study of blood T cell repertoires in COVID-19 (dated by TCRdb to 2020 to 2021). The protocol used for the library was the immunoSEQ multiplex PCR assay. This is the immuneACCESS table as TCRdb keeps it, with only in-frame sequences that have V and J called. A part of the clones is gone; compared with another copy, unresolved V genes explain less than half, and the rest is unexplained. For this sample there are about 140,000 clones; about 83% appear just once. About 1.6% of the sample is taken by the ten largest. Sequencing was performed on peripheral blood. Source of these receptors: a human donor in a cohort sampled during active COVID-19.

The V and J genes are TRBV6-5 and TRBJ1-1; no clear D. The CDR3 totals 14 residues. Germline CDR1 MNHEY, CDR2 SVGAGI. Trimming removed 6 bases from V and 4 bases from J, with 15 bases in between. CDR3 sequence reads: CASRLVPGSTEAFF. CDR3 DNA: TGTGCCAGCAGATTAGTACCCGGGAGCACTGAAGCTTTCTTT.

This rearrangement joins TRBV12-3 or TRBV12-4 to TRBJ2-1, with 7 positions matching TRBD1. Losses at the gene ends were 5 bases for V and 6 bases for J; bases not matched to a gene: 4. This CDR3 is built from 13 residues. CDR3 coding DNA: TGTGCCAGCAGTGGACAGGAAGGCAATGAGCAGTTCTTC. Encoded protein: CASSGQEGNEQFF.